This T cell receptor beta chain was observed in a study of shared clonotypes between healthy human individuals. Study background: In total, the donors were a couple of women and a few men aged 18 to 49.

Every subset had its genomic DNA shared out evenly among several immunoSEQ plates. Profiled with immunoSEQ multiplex PCR; TCRdb holds only in-frame clones, not every one. The sample carries millions of clones, just over 90% recorded once. CDR1 SGHTA and CDR2 FQGNSA come from the germline V gene. The CDR3 has 16 amino acids. Trimming took off 3 bases at V and 2 bases at J, with 15 bases between the two ends. The receptor comes from a man in his late teens or twenties in good health. V and J are TRBV7-2 and TRBJ2-3; D unclear. The sequenced material came from naive CD4+ T cells sorted from blood. Specified subset: CD45RA+ positively selected. For the CDR3, the DNA is TGTGCCAGCAGCTTCCTAGGCAATTCCTTCACAGATACGCAGTATTTT. This codes for CASSFLGNSFTDTQYF.